One and the same sample provided the 8 T cell receptor beta chains below, sequenced in a study of OX40 agonist ivuxolimab in advanced cancers. Clones were sequenced by immunoSEQ multiplex PCR, and TCRdb holds only the in-frame ones, with some missing. The sample includes around 65,000 clones, 90% to 95% of them seen just once. The sequences come from CD4+ or CD8+ T cells sorted from blood, collected in a trial of the OX40 agonist ivuxolimab. The receptors shown here come from an adult with an advanced solid tumor such as melanoma, head and neck, liver or kidney cancer.

This clone was counted between two and nine times. V usage is TRBV18 and J usage is TRBJ2-7; TRBD1 aligns across 9 bases. This CDR3 contains 16 residues. CDR1 KGHSH and CDR2 LQKENI come from the germline V gene. J was trimmed by 2 bases and V by 0 bases; bases with no gene match: 5. The chain's CDR3 is CASSPPWGQGAYEQYF. In nucleotides, the CDR3 is TGTGCCAGCTCACCACCGTGGGGACAGGGCGCCTACGAGCAGTACTTC.

The rearrangement joins TRBV29-1 to TRBJ1-2, with D uncertain. This CDR3 has 15 residues. Trimming removed 1 base from V and 6 bases from J, with 18 bases in between. Germline CDR1 reads SQVTM; CDR2 reads ANQGSEA. The CDR3 loop is CSVEAPKVLRHGYTF. The CDR3 DNA is TGCAGCGTTGAAGCTCCTAAGGTTCTCCGACATGGCTACACCTTC. Filled out from reference TRBV29-1 and TRBJ1-2, the complete variable domain reads SAVISQKPSRDICQRGTSLTIQCQVDSQVTMMFWYRQQPGQSLTLIATANQGSEATYESGFVIDKFPISRPNLTFSTLTVSNMSPEDSSIYLCSVEAPKVLRHGYTFGSGTRLTVV.

This chain connects TRBV5-6 to TRBJ2-7; D perhaps matches TRBD2 (5 bases). This CDR3 has 13 residues. The germline gives CDR1 SGHDT, CDR2 YYEEEE. V shed 5 bases and J shed 6 bases, with 15 bases lying between them. The chain's CDR3 is CASSSTPRAEQYF. The CDR3 DNA is TGTGCCAGCAGTTCGACCCCGAGGGCCGAGCAGTACTTC.

The chain recombines TRBV2 with TRBJ2-5; 8 nucleotides match TRBD1. V gave up 2 bases and J gave up 4 bases; unmatched junction bases: 6. Germline V gene data show CDR1 as SNHLY and CDR2 as FYNNEI. The CDR3 runs to 15 residues. CDR3 coding DNA: TGTGCCAGCAGTGAATCTGGTACAGGGGGAGAGACCCAGTACTTC. This sequence encodes CASSESGTGGETQYF.

The chain is built from TRBV19 and TRBJ2-2; 7 bases are shared with TRBD1. The CDR3 runs to 15 residues. The V segment lost 7 bases and the J segment 1 base; nucleotides outside the gene matches: 6. Germline lookup yields CDR1 LNHDA and CDR2 SQIVND (reference sequence). The CDR3 region has the DNA TGTGCCAGTACCACAGGGGCGGTGAACACCGGGGAGCTGTTTTTT. This encodes CASTTGAVNTGELFF.

This chain uses TRBV6-6 with TRBJ2-1, with TRBD1 identical over 8 bases. CDR3 size: 16 residues. Trimming took 7 bases from V and 1 from J; bases not matched to a gene: 9. Germline V gene data show CDR1 as MNHNY and CDR2 as SVGAGI (reference sequence). The CDR3 region has the DNA TGTGCCAGCACCCCTCGGACAGGGTTTTCCTACAATGAGCAGTTCTTC. Its protein is CASTPRTGFSYNEQFF.

The chain couples TRBV7-3 to TRBJ1-1; the D is unclear. V shed 3 bases and J shed 4 bases, with 12 bases lying between them. The germline CDR1 and CDR2 sequences are SGHTA and FQGTGA. This CDR3 has 14 residues. CDR3 sequence (DNA): TGTGCCAGCAGCTTGAGGGCCGGCAGCACTGAAGCTTTCTTT. It codes for CASSLRAGSTEAFF.

The gene calls are TRBV27 and TRBJ2-1; 12 bases map to TRBD2. Germline V lookup: CDR1 MNHEY, CDR2 SMNVEV (reference sequence). CDR3 size: 17 residues. The ends lost 4 bases at V and 3 bases at J; junction bases unmatched: 7. CDR3 in DNA: TGTGCCAGCAGTTCCCGACTAGCGGGAGAGGGCTACAATGAGCAGTTCTTC. Translation: CASSSRLAGEGYNEQFF.